This T cell receptor (beta chain) comes out of a study of a mutant IDH1 vaccine in newly diagnosed glioma. Turning to the study itself: Patients were started on vaccination 4-6 weeks after radiotherapy alone, or with temozolomide cycles. Overall study results and limits: More than 80% of patients showed vaccine-induced immune responses across multiple MHC alleles.

Time point defined: week 11, during vaccination. It was 300 ug of mutant IDH1 20-mer peptide that made up each vaccine dose, given with topical imiquimod. New WHO grade 3 or 4 IDH1-mutant, ATRX-lost astrocytomas were present in all donors. Germline CDR1 MNHEY, CDR2 SMNVEV (reference sequence). V shed 6 bases, J shed 8 bases, and the junction held 7 bases outside the gene matches. CDR3 size: 13 residues. This clone was detected once. What it recognizes is unknown. The data were produced by immunoSEQ multiplex PCR, yet TCRdb's version contains in-frame clones alone and is incomplete. The sample has approximately 64,000 clones; less than 85% are singletons.

Here the sequenced sample was PBMCs, taken from a glioma patient whose treatment included an IDH1 peptide vaccine. This chain connects TRBV27 to TRBJ2-1; TRBD1 matches 7 bases. The receptor was derived from a woman aged 50 to 60 with glioma. CDR3 amino acids: CASRPDRRDEQFF. The CDR3 DNA reads as TGTGCCAGCAGGCCGGACAGGCGGGATGAGCAGTTCTTC.